The 8 T cell receptor beta chains below were found in one sample sequenced in a study of cytomegalovirus exposure and HLA in healthy donors. PCR employed 60 Vbeta and 13 Jbeta primers. Sequencing used immunoSEQ multiplex PCR; TCRdb keeps in-frame clones, though not all of them. In all, the sample yields around 150,000 clones. Sequenced sample: PBMCs. These receptor sequences come from a woman aged 55-69 years in good health and CMV-seronegative.

V and J are TRBV5-1 and TRBJ1-3; no clear D gene. The CDR3 covers 14 residues. In germline, CDR1 is SGHRS, CDR2 YFSETQ. V gave up 0 bases and J gave up 8 bases, with 12 bases separating them. The CDR3 loop reads CASSLGTREDTIYF. DNA for the CDR3: TGCGCCAGCAGCTTGGGGACTCGAGAAGACACCATATATTTT.

Here the CDR3 reads CASSFAGGHLYEQYF. DNA of the CDR3: TGCGCCAGCAGCTTTGCAGGGGGCCATTTGTACGAGCAGTACTTC. J is TRBJ2-5 and V is TRBV5-1; TRBD1 matches 8 bases. The J call is in doubt because the DNA end fits TRBJ2-7 better. The length of the CDR3 is 15 residues. Germline V gene sequence: CDR1 SGHRS, CDR2 YFSETQ.

This chain connects TRBV5-6 to TRBJ2-1, with 13 bases that match TRBD2. J lost 8 bases, V lost 3 bases, and 11 bases had no gene match. The germline gives CDR1 SGHDT, CDR2 YYEEEE. The CDR3 consists of 17 residues. This CDR3 is CASSSRTSGRPDYEQFF. In nucleotides, the CDR3 is TGTGCCAGCAGCTCTAGGACTAGCGGGAGACCTGACTATGAGCAGTTCTTC.

V gene TRBV9 combines with J gene TRBJ2-2, with no clear D. The CDR3 contains 13 residues. Germline V lookup: CDR1 SGDLS, CDR2 YYNGEE. The V and J ends lost 3 bases and 1 base respectively, with 4 bases between them. In nucleotides, the CDR3 is TGTGCCAGCAGCGCCAGGAACACCGGGGAGCTGTTTTTT. This translates into CASSARNTGELFF.

The rearrangement uses TRBV11-2 and TRBJ2-1, with D unresolved. V was trimmed by 5 bases and J by 0 bases, leaving 14 bases between them. Germline lookup yields CDR1 SGHAT and CDR2 FQNNGV. The CDR3 has 16 amino acids. CDR3 DNA: TGTGCCAGCAGCCATACTTTTTCTAGCTCCTACAATGAGCAGTTCTTC. Protein sequence: CASSHTFSSSYNEQFF.

V usage is TRBV5-6 and J usage is TRBJ2-1; TRBD2 agrees at 8 bases. With V trimmed by 1 base and J by 4 bases, 4 bases remained unmatched. From germline, CDR1 is SGHDT and CDR2 YYEEEE. CDR3 length equals 15 residues. Here the CDR3 DNA reads TGTGCCAGCAGCTTGCGGGGCGGGGGGTACAATGAGCAGTTCTTC. This codes for CASSLRGGGYNEQFF.

This chain joins TRBV2 and TRBJ2-5; the D gene is possibly TRBD1 (5 bases). This CDR3 is built from 12 residues. V was shortened by 6 bases and J by 5 bases, with 10 bases between the two germline ends. Germline lookup yields CDR1 SNHLY and CDR2 FYNNEI. CDR3 DNA sequence: TGTGCCAGCAGAGGCAGGGTGGAGACCCAGTACTTC. Its translation is CASRGRVETQYF.

Of note for this clone: Within the sample, other DNA sequences also encode this same CDR3. This chain joins TRBV5-1 and TRBJ2-3; no clear D gene. V was clipped by 0 bases and J by 0 bases, with 5 bases between them. This CDR3 is 14 amino acids long. In germline, CDR1 is SGHRS, CDR2 YFSETQ. CDR3 in amino acids: CASSLASSTDTQYF. In DNA, the CDR3 is TGCGCCAGCAGCTTGGCTTCTAGCACAGATACGCAGTATTTT. The entire variable domain, with the rest obtained from reference TRBV5-1 and TRBJ2-3, is as follows: KAGVTQTPRYLIKTRGQQVTLSCSPISGHRSVSWYQQTPGQGLQFLFEYFSETQRNKGNFPGRFSGRQFSNSRSEMNVSTLELGDSALYLCASSLASSTDTQYFGPGTRLTVL.